Following are 20 T cell receptor beta chains from one sample sequenced in a study of blood T cell repertoires in COVID-19. Only in-frame clones appear in the TCRdb table, and some are missing; sequencing was by immunoSEQ multiplex PCR. The sample comprises tens of thousands of clones, about 89% of which are singletons, and 15% to 19% rests with the top ten. The sample consisted of peripheral blood. These receptors all come from a man in his 70s with active COVID-19.

The chain has TRBV28 and TRBJ2-1; 10 bases agree with TRBD2. Trimming at V came to 5 bases and at J to 5 bases, leaving 6 bases not matched to a gene. Germline CDR1 is MDHEN and CDR2 is SYDVKM. CDR3 size: 15 residues. The chain's CDR3 is CASSEFTSGDNEQFF. The DNA of the CDR3 is TGTGCCAGCAGTGAGTTTACTAGCGGGGACAATGAGCAGTTCTTC.

This clone was seen a single time. The rearrangement links TRBV6-1 to TRBJ1-4; D gene ambiguous. The germline CDR1 and CDR2 sequences are MNHNS and SASEGT. V lost 0 bases, J lost 1 base, and 15 bases lay in between. The CDR3 consists of 18 residues. The CDR3 protein is CASSEAKDYLGTNEKLFF. The CDR3 coding sequence is TGTGCCAGCAGTGAAGCTAAGGACTACCTGGGAACTAATGAAAAACTGTTTTTT.

The chain couples TRBV5-1 to TRBJ2-2, with D perhaps TRBD2 (6 bases). V gave up 9 bases and J gave up 7 bases, with 16 bases separating them. This CDR3 is 13 amino acids long. In germline, CDR1 is SGHRS, CDR2 YFSETQ. CDR3 sequence: CATGTAGGGELFF. The DNA of the CDR3 is TGCGCCACCGGGACCGCCGGGGGCGGGGAGCTGTTTTTT. Drawing the rest from reference TRBV5-1 and TRBJ2-2, the complete variable domain is KAGVTQTPRYLIKTRGQQVTLSCSPISGHRSVSWYQQTPGQGLQFLFEYFSETQRNKGNFPGRFSGRQFSNSRSEMNVSTLELGDSALYLCATGTAGGGELFFGEGSRLTVL.

The chain combines TRBV7-3 with TRBJ2-3, with 14 bases matching TRBD2. After removal of 2 bases from V and 2 bases from J, the junction contained 9 bases not matched to a gene. This CDR3 has 19 residues. Per germline, CDR1 SGHTA and CDR2 FQGTGA. The CDR3 spells CASSLSLGTSGGPTDTQYF. The CDR3 DNA is TGTGCCAGCAGCTTATCTCTTGGGACTAGCGGGGGCCCCACAGATACGCAGTATTTT.

This rearrangement joins TRBV6-8 to TRBJ2-5; 16 bases are a match to TRBD2. The CDR3 runs to 15 residues. V shed 6 bases, J shed 4 bases, and the junction held 2 bases outside the gene matches. CDR1 MNHGY and CDR2 SAAAGT come from the germline V gene. Here the CDR3 DNA reads TGTGCCAGCAGCGGGACTAGCGGGGGGGCAGAGACCCAGTACTTC. As protein: CASSGTSGGAETQYF.

The V gene is TRBV11-1, the J gene TRBJ2-1; TRBD1 matches at 7 bases. CDR3 length equals 15 residues. The V gene's germline CDR1 is SGHAT and CDR2 FQDESV (reference sequence). The ends lost 2 bases at V and 7 bases at J; junction bases unmatched: 8. DNA for the CDR3: TGTGCCAGCAGCTTAATGGGACAGAGGAGTAATGAGCAGTTCTTC. Translating it yields CASSLMGQRSNEQFF.

V and J are TRBV7-9 and TRBJ1-6; D is uncertain. The CDR3 has 17 amino acids. The germline V gene encodes CDR1 SEHNR and CDR2 FQNEAQ (reference sequence). V was trimmed by 1 base and J by 1 base, leaving 11 bases between them. CDR3 nucleotides: TGTGCCAGCAGCTTAGAGAGTGACACTTCCTATAATTCACCCCTCCACTTT. As protein: CASSLESDTSYNSPLHF.

The chain recombines TRBV5-8 with TRBJ2-1; D is perhaps TRBD1 (5 bases). CDR1 is SGHTS and CDR2 is YDEGEE in the germline V gene. Trimming cost V 4 bases and J 0 bases, with 11 bases left between them. This CDR3 has 15 amino acids. CDR3 nucleotide sequence: TGTGCCAGCAGCCACAGGATTTTCTCCTACAATGAGCAGTTCTTC. It specifies CASSHRIFSYNEQFF.

The CDR3 bases are TGTGCCAGCAGTTACATGGCAGGGAGGGAAGAGACCCAGTACTTC. This sequence encodes CASSYMAGREETQYF. J is TRBJ2-5 and V is TRBV6-5; 7 nucleotides agree with TRBD2. The germline CDR1 and CDR2 sequences are MNHEY and SVGAGI. The CDR3 loop spans 15 amino acids. Germline trimming cut 2 bases from V and 3 bases from J; bases unmatched to any gene: 6.

In its sample, this clone was seen a few times. The chain combines TRBV5-8 with TRBJ1-4, with 7 bases aligning to TRBD1. Losses at the gene ends were 2 bases for V and 7 bases for J; bases not matched to a gene: 5. This CDR3 has 14 amino acids. CDR1 and CDR2 (germline): SGHTS, YDEGEE. CDR3 DNA: TGTGCCAGCAGCTTCCACAGGGGAAGTGAAAAACTGTTTTTT. As protein: CASSFHRGSEKLFF. The full variable domain, its missing parts supplied by reference TRBV5-8 and TRBJ1-4, is EAGVTQSPTHLIKTRGQQATLRCSPISGHTSVYWYQQALGLGLQFLLWYDEGEERNRGNFPPRFSGRQFPNYSSELNVNALELEDSALYLCASSFHRGSEKLFFGSGTQLSVL.

The CDR3 DNA follows: TGTGCCAGCAGCAGATCTAGCGGGGTGGAGGAGACCCAGTACTTC. It is translated as CASSRSSGVEETQYF. V is TRBV7-2 and J is TRBJ2-5; TRBD2 matches 9 bases. Looked up from germline, CDR1 is SGHTA and CDR2 is FQGNSA. V dropped 5 bases and J dropped 5; count of bases not matched to a gene: 9. This CDR3 contains 15 residues.

V and J are TRBV15 and TRBJ1-2; 7 bases fit TRBD1. V trimming: 0 bases; J trimming: 8 bases; junction bases outside the gene matches: 6. Per the germline V gene, CDR1 is LNHNV and CDR2 is YYDKDF (reference sequence). CDR3 length equals 14 residues. This CDR3 is CATSRDRRGPGYTF. For the CDR3, the DNA is TGTGCCACCAGCAGAGATAGGAGGGGGCCGGGCTACACCTTC.

The chain carries TRBV11-1 and TRBJ2-3; 8 bases are shared with TRBD2. Per germline, CDR1 SGHAT and CDR2 FQDESV (reference sequence). The CDR3 extends over 15 amino acids. The CDR3 region is CATARGSGAPDTQYF. The CDR3 coding sequence is TGTGCTACCGCCAGGGGTAGCGGGGCCCCGGATACGCAGTATTTT.

V and J are TRBV18 and TRBJ1-2; 8 positions match TRBD1. Trimming at V came to 5 bases and at J to 5 bases, leaving 4 bases not matched to a gene. Germline CDR1 KGHSH, CDR2 LQKENI. The CDR3 has 13 residues. The CDR3 here is CASSSGGLYGYTF. Here the CDR3 DNA reads TGTGCCAGCTCATCAGGGGGCTTATATGGCTACACCTTC.

This chain uses TRBV5-5 with TRBJ2-5; TRBD1 aligns across 7 bases. The V segment lost 1 base and the J segment 1 base; nucleotides outside the gene matches: 4. Germline V CDR1 and CDR2: SGHKS, YYEKEE (reference sequence). This CDR3 has 15 residues. The CDR3 sequence is CASSLPGTVQETQYF. The CDR3 nucleotides are TGTGCCAGCAGCTTGCCCGGGACAGTCCAAGAGACCCAGTACTTC.

The V gene is TRBV28, the J gene TRBJ1-4, with D possibly matching TRBD1 (6 bases). Germline V gene lookup returns CDR1 MDHEN and CDR2 SYDVKM. The V gene lost 8 bases and the J gene lost 8 bases, with 18 bases spanning the gap. The CDR3 consists of 14 residues. The CDR3 DNA reads TGTGCCAGCCGCATGGGGGGGCTGAGGGAAAAACTGTTTTTT. This encodes CASRMGGLREKLFF. Using reference TRBV28 and TRBJ1-4 for the parts outside the CDR3, the full variable domain is DVKVTQSSRYLVKRTGEKVFLECVQDMDHENMFWYRQDPGLGLRLIYFSYDVKMKEKGDIPEGYSVSREKKERFSLILESASTNQTSMYLCASRMGGLREKLFFGSGTQLSVL.

Written as DNA, the CDR3 is TGTGCCAGCAGTTACGGGCCTCGTTGGTACTTC. It codes for CASSYGPRWYF. V is TRBV6-5 and J is TRBJ2-7; D unresolved. Germline CDR1 and CDR2: MNHEY and SVGAGI. V was shortened by 2 bases and J by 12 bases, with 11 bases between the two germline ends. This CDR3 is built from 11 residues.

The chain uses TRBV5-1 and TRBJ2-7; D unresolved. The ends were cut back, 0 bases at V and 2 bases at J, with 9 bases in the middle. Germline loops: CDR1 SGHRS, CDR2 YFSETQ. The CDR3 is 14 residues long. The CDR3 sequence: CASSLGDSAYEQYF. The DNA for the CDR3 is TGCGCCAGCAGCTTGGGCGACTCAGCCTACGAGCAGTACTTC.

This chain joins TRBV18 and TRBJ2-2, with 12 bases identical to TRBD1. Losses at the gene ends were 2 bases for V and 4 bases for J; bases not matched to a gene: 2. CDR3 length: 16 amino acids. The germline V gene has CDR1 KGHSH and CDR2 LQKENI. The CDR3, as DNA: TGTGCCAGCTCACCAGGGACAGGGGGCCCCACCGGGGAGCTGTTTTTT. Encoded protein: CASSPGTGGPTGELFF.

In the case of this clone: Other DNA sequences of this sample code for an identical CDR3. The V call is TRBV2, the J call TRBJ1-5; a weak D match, TRBD1 (6 bases). Germline-derived CDR1 and CDR2 are SNHLY and FYNNEI. The CDR3 has 13 residues. Deletions cut 8 bases from V and 4 bases from J, with 12 bases between. CDR3 sequence reads: CASSGGQNQPQHF. In nucleotides, the CDR3 is TGTGCCAGCTCGGGGGGGCAGAATCAGCCCCAGCATTTT.